A selection of T cell receptor beta chains follows, all from one sample in a study of PD-1 blockade in classical Hodgkin lymphoma. The repertoire was sequenced with immunoSEQ multiplex PCR; TCRdb's copy has only in-frame clones and lacks some. The sample lists tens of thousands of clones, roughly 90% occurring once. The source was peripheral blood mononuclear cells (PBMCs), collected at baseline. These receptors all stem from a human donor with classical Hodgkin lymphoma. Both conserved end residues are part of each CDR3. The order of the fields is CDR3 length, clone size, V gene, J gene, D gene, CDR3 DNA, CDR3 protein. A D gene is named only where the DNA matches it firmly. A row's size may be missing; if present it is once, few, many or a size class.

12,.,TRBV6-5,TRBJ2-7,.,TGTGCCAGCACTACCCCGTCCCACGAGCAGTACTTC,CASTTPSHEQYF
16,.,TRBV4-2,TRBJ2-1,TRBD2,TGTGCCAGCAGCCAAGATGTACTAGCGGGGTACAATGAGCAGTTCTTC,CASSQDVLAGYNEQFF
13,.,TRBV2,TRBJ2-5,TRBD2,TGTGCCAGCAGTGTTAGCGGGGGGGAGACCCAGTACTTC,CASSVSGGETQYF
15,.,TRBV28,TRBJ1-3,.,TGTGCCAGCACCGAACCACAGGGTTTATCAAACACCATATATTTT,CASTEPQGLSNTIYF
17,.,TRBV10-3,TRBJ2-7,.,TGTGCCATCAGTGAGTCGGGGGTAACGGGAGCGATCTACGAGCAGTACTTC,CAISESGVTGAIYEQYF
15,.,TRBV6-1,TRBJ1-1,.,TGTGCCGCTTGCCCCGGGGGGGGAATGAACACTGAAGCTTTCTTT,CAACPGGGMNTEAFF
15,few,TRBV18,TRBJ1-4,.,TGTGCCAGCTCCCGAGCGAGGGGAGAGGGTGAAAAACTGTTTTTT,CASSRARGEGEKLFF
14,once,TRBV7-9,TRBJ1-1,.,TGTGCCAGCAGCCCAACTGACAGAAACACTGAAGCTTTCTTT,CASSPTDRNTEAFF
14,.,TRBV2,TRBJ1-5,.,TGTGCCAGCAGTGGGACAAATAGCAATCAGCCCCAGCATTTT,CASSGTNSNQPQHF
12,.,TRBV6-5,TRBJ2-4,TRBD1,TGTGCCAGCAGAGACAGGGTTAACATTCAGTACTTC,CASRDRVNIQYF
13,.,TRBV16,TRBJ1-2,.,TGTGCCAGCAGCCAATCGCGGGACTATGGCTACACCTTC,CASSQSRDYGYTF
19,once,TRBV28,TRBJ2-1,TRBD2,TGTGCCAGCAGCCCCGAGACGCTAGCGGGAGCCCTGACCTACAATGAGCAGTTCTTC,CASSPETLAGALTYNEQFF
15,.,TRBV6-1,TRBJ2-7,.,TGTGCCAGCAGTGGCCGAGGACAGCTTTCCTACGAGCAGTACTTC,CASSGRGQLSYEQYF
13,.,TRBV5-1,TRBJ2-5,.,TGCGCCAGCAGCTTGGCCCTTCAAGAGACCCAGTACTTC,CASSLALQETQYF
14,.,TRBV12-5,TRBJ2-5,.,TGTGCTAGTGGTACTTCAGGGTGGATGGAGACCCAGTACTTC,CASGTSGWMETQYF